This entry lists 18 T cell receptor beta chains sequenced from one sample in a study of response to subunit inactivated influenza vaccine. TCRdb re-called the RT-PCR reads with MiXCR, one entry per CDR3 protein. The repertoire has some 500,000 distinct CDR3 sequences, about 15% of them found once; the top ten carry less than 4%. The sample in question was CD4+ T cells sorted from PBMCs, obtained around 25 months after vaccination. These receptors came from a man between 45 and 75 years old who received an inactivated influenza vaccine.

The gene calls are TRBV20-1 and TRBJ2-3, with TRBD2 as a possible D gene (6 bases). CDR1 DFQATT and CDR2 SNEGSKA come from the germline V gene (reference sequence). The CDR3 has 15 residues. Trimming removed 5 bases at V and 3 bases at J, with 18 bases between. The CDR3 nucleotides are TGCAGTGCTCCGAATAGCGGCAAAGCGACAGATACGCAGTATTTT. It translates to CSAPNSGKATDTQYF.

The CDR3 region has the DNA TGTGCCAGCAGCACCGGACGGGGAACTGAAGCTTTCTTT. Translating it yields CASSTGRGTEAFF. This chain links TRBV7-2 with TRBJ1-1; D call uncertain. The V gene lost 5 bases and the J gene lost 5 bases, with 12 bases spanning the gap. There are 13 residues in the CDR3. Germline V gene sequence: CDR1 SGHTA, CDR2 FQGNSA.

This clonotype appeared many times. V is TRBV6-5 and J is TRBJ1-1; D is ambiguous. Germline V gene data show CDR1 as MNHEY and CDR2 as SVGAGI. The CDR3 covers 14 residues. Trimming left V 2 bases short and J 1 base short, with 8 bases between. The CDR3 bases are TGTGCCAGCAGTTACGGGAGACGGAACACTGAAGCTTTCTTT. As protein: CASSYGRRNTEAFF.

The V gene is TRBV5-1, the J gene TRBJ2-7; D is perhaps TRBD2 (6 bases). This CDR3 comprises 13 residues. CDR1 is SGHRS, CDR2 YFSETQ, per germline. V was pared by 5 bases and J by 3 bases, with 12 bases between. This CDR3 reads CASRSVGGYEQYF. As DNA, the CDR3 is TGCGCCAGCAGGTCAGTCGGGGGCTACGAGCAGTACTTC. The full variable domain, rest sourced from reference TRBV5-1 and TRBJ2-7, is KAGVTQTPRYLIKTRGQQVTLSCSPISGHRSVSWYQQTPGQGLQFLFEYFSETQRNKGNFPGRFSGRQFSNSRSEMNVSTLELGDSALYLCASRSVGGYEQYFGPGTRLTVT.

This clonotype has a handful of counts. The chain employs TRBV20-1 and TRBJ2-5; 7 bases are a match to TRBD1. CDR3 length equals 14 residues. The J segment lost 6 bases and the V segment lost 6 bases, leaving 13 bases of the junction unmatched. Looked up from germline, CDR1 is DFQATT and CDR2 is SNEGSKA (reference sequence). This CDR3 is CSANPRQGLKTQYF. CDR3 bases: TGCAGTGCCAACCCCCGACAGGGTTTAAAGACCCAGTACTTC.

The rearrangement uses TRBV20-1 and TRBJ2-5, with 7 bases aligning to TRBD1. The V and J ends lost 8 bases and 4 bases, in that order; junction bases with no gene match: 16. CDR3 length: 15 residues. Germline lookup yields CDR1 DFQATT and CDR2 SNEGSKA (reference sequence). CDR3: CSIQKQGRIPETQYF. The CDR3 DNA sequence: TGCAGTATACAAAAACAGGGGCGCATCCCAGAGACCCAGTACTTC.

The chain's CDR3 is CASSLLAMNTGELFF. CDR3 nucleotides: TGTGCCAGCAGCTTGCTAGCTATGAACACCGGGGAGCTGTTTTTT. The V and J genes are TRBV5-6 and TRBJ2-2; tentatively, D is TRBD2 (5 bases). The CDR3 contains 15 residues. Germline-derived CDR1 and CDR2 are SGHDT and YYEEEE. V was pared by 1 base and J by 1 base, with 8 bases between.

The chain links TRBV5-5 to TRBJ2-5, with TRBD1 matching 12 bases. With V trimmed by 4 bases and J by 5 bases, 9 bases remained unmatched. CDR1 SGHKS and CDR2 YYEKEE come from the germline V gene (reference sequence). This CDR3 is 16 amino acids long. CDR3 amino acids: CASSAAGTGGMETQYF. CDR3 DNA sequence: TGTGCCAGCAGCGCAGCCGGGACAGGGGGCATGGAGACCCAGTACTTC.

The CDR3 region has the DNA TGCGCCAGCAGCCAACCTCTGTTCTCGCGGGAGGGCCATCGAAAGACCCAGTACTTC. Translating it yields CASSQPLFSREGHRKTQYF. This sequence joins TRBV4-3 and TRBJ2-5; 9 bases are a match to TRBD2. Germline CDR1 LGHNA, CDR2 YSLEER. V shed 2 bases, J shed 6 bases, and the junction held 19 bases outside the gene matches. CDR3 length: 19 residues.

The rearrangement uses TRBV7-8 and TRBJ2-1; D is possibly TRBD1 (6 bases). Trimming took 5 bases from V and 2 from J, leaving 16 bases between them. This CDR3 contains 16 residues. Germline values: CDR1 SGHVS, CDR2 FQNEAQ. The chain's CDR3 is CASSGGPTRPYNEQFF. CDR3 bases: TGTGCCAGCAGCGGGGGCCCTACAAGGCCCTACAATGAGCAGTTCTTC. The complete variable domain, with remaining parts taken from reference TRBV7-8 and TRBJ2-1, reads GAGVSQSPRYKVAKRGQDVALRCDPISGHVSLFWYQQALGQGPEFLTYFQNEAQLDKSGLPSDRFFAERPEGSVSTLKIQRTQQEDSAVYLCASSGGPTRPYNEQFFGPGTRLTVL.

Only a few counts were recorded for this clonotype. The V and J genes are TRBV5-1 and TRBJ2-1, with 12 bases aligning to TRBD2. The CDR3 totals 14 residues. The V and J ends lost 0 bases and 9 bases, in that order; junction bases with no gene match: 1. Germline V gene data show CDR1 as SGHRS and CDR2 as YFSETQ. DNA of the CDR3: TGCGCCAGCAGCTTGGCTAGCGGGAGGGCTGAGCAGTTCTTC. The encoded protein is CASSLASGRAEQFF.

The chain couples TRBV7-9 to TRBJ1-2; no clear D. The CDR3 sequence is 14 residues long. Looked up from germline, CDR1 is SEHNR and CDR2 is FQNEAQ (reference sequence). The V end was cut by 5 bases, the J end by 5 bases, with 15 bases between. CDR3 in amino acids: CASSPIGLLYGYTF. DNA of the CDR3: TGTGCCAGCAGCCCAATAGGGCTGCTATATGGCTACACCTTC.

The V gene is TRBV4-2, the J gene TRBJ2-7; maybe TRBD1 (5 bases). Germline values: CDR1 LGHNA, CDR2 YNFKEQ. V was clipped by 1 base and J by 5 bases, with 9 bases between them. This CDR3 is built from 13 residues. CDR3 DNA: TGTGCCAGCAGCCAAGCCAAGGGGCACGAGCAGTACTTC. Translating gives CASSQAKGHEQYF.

This clonotype occurred a few times. The chain couples TRBV29-1 to TRBJ2-1; 9 bases are a match to TRBD2. This CDR3 is built from 15 residues. Germline CDR1 SQVTM, CDR2 ANQGSEA. V was pared by 6 bases and J by 5 bases, with 11 bases of the junction left unmatched. The CDR3 reads CSVVIWREGHNEQFF. For the CDR3, the DNA is TGCAGCGTCGTGATATGGCGGGAGGGCCACAATGAGCAGTTCTTC.

This clonotype was recorded at least ten times. V gene TRBV5-7 combines with J gene TRBJ2-2; D gene ambiguous. TRBV5-7 is noted as an ORF with a role that remains uncertain. With 0 bases removed from V and 4 bases from J, the gap between germline ends came to 19 bases. The CDR3 is 18 residues long. CDR3 amino acids: CASSLDSLDALFTGELFF. CDR3 DNA sequence: TGTGCCAGCAGCTTGGACTCCCTGGACGCCTTATTCACCGGGGAGCTGTTTTTT.

This clonotype has just a few counts. The CDR3 DNA is TGCGCCAGCAGCCAAGAAAGAGTTGCTCTGTTTGAGCAGTTCTTC. Translated, it gives CASSQERVALFEQFF. V usage is TRBV4-3 and J usage is TRBJ2-1; the D is unclear. The V gene's germline CDR1 is LGHNA and CDR2 YSLEER. The CDR3 runs to 15 residues. Trimming cost V 0 bases and J 9 bases, with 15 bases left between them.

The rearrangement links TRBV7-2 to TRBJ2-3; 7 nucleotides align to TRBD1. Germline-derived CDR1 and CDR2 are SGHTA and FQGNSA. The CDR3 totals 15 residues. The V gene end was trimmed by 5 bases and the J gene end by 6 bases; junction bases not matched to a gene: 11. CDR3 sequence: CASSPVGGSLDTQYF. The CDR3 bases are TGTGCCAGCAGCCCCGTAGGGGGCTCTTTGGATACGCAGTATTTT.

This clonotype turned up a few times. This chain joins TRBV7-2 and TRBJ1-2; D uncertain. The CDR3 extends over 14 amino acids. Trimming removed 5 bases from V and 0 bases from J, with 10 bases in between. Germline V gene data show CDR1 as SGHTA and CDR2 as FQGNSA. Written as DNA, the CDR3 is TGTGCCAGCAGCCTGGGTCTCTCTAACTATGGCTACACCTTC. This codes for CASSLGLSNYGYTF.